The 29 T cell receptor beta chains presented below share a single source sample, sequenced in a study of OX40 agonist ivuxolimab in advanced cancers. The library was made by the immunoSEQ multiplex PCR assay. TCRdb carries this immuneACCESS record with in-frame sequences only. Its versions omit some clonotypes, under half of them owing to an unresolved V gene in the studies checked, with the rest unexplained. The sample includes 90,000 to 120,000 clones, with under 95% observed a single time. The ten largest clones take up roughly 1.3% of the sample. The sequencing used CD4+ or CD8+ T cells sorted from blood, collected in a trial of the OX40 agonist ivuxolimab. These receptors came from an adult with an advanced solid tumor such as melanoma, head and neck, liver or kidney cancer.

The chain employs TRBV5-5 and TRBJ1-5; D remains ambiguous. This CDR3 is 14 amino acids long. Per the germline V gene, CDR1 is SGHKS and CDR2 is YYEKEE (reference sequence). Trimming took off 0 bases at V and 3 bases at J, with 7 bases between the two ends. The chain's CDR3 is CASSLVENNQPQHF. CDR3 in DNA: TGTGCCAGCAGCTTGGTAGAAAACAATCAGCCCCAGCATTTT.

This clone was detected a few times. The chain's CDR3 is CASVEGAQPQHF. The CDR3 DNA reads TGTGCCAGTGTAGAGGGTGCTCAGCCCCAGCATTTT. J is TRBJ1-5 and V is TRBV6-6; D gene uncertain. Trimming took off 9 bases at V and 6 bases at J, with 12 bases between the two ends. Germline CDR1 reads MNHNY; CDR2 reads SVGAGI (reference sequence). The CDR3 length is 12 residues.

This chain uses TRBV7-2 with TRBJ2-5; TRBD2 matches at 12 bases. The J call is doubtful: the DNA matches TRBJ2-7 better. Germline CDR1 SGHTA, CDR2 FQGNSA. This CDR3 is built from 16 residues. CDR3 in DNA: TGTGCCAGCAGCTCGGGACTAGCGGGTCCGTACTACGAGCAGTACTTC. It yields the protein CASSSGLAGPYYEQYF.

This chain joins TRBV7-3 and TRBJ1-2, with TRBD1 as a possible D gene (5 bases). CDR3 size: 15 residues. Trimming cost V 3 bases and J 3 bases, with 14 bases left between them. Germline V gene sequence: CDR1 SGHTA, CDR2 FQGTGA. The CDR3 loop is CASSLGRGLDYGYTF. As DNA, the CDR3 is TGTGCCAGCAGCTTGGGGAGGGGCCTGGACTATGGCTACACCTTC.

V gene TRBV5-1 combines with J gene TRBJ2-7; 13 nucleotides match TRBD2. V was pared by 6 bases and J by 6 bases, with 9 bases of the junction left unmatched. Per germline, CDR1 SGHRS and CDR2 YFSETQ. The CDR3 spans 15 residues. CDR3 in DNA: TGCGCCAGCAACCCGGGACTAGCGGGAAGCGGCGAGCAGTACTTC. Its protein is CASNPGLAGSGEQYF. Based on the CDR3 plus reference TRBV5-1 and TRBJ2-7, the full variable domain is KAGVTQTPRYLIKTRGQQVTLSCSPISGHRSVSWYQQTPGQGLQFLFEYFSETQRNKGNFPGRFSGRQFSNSRSEMNVSTLELGDSALYLCASNPGLAGSGEQYFGPGTRLTVT.

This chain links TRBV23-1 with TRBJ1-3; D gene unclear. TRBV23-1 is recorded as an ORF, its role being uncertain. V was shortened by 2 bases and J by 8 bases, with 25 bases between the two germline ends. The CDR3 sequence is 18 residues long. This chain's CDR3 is CASSQHWENHSGYDTIYF. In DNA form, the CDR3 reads TGCGCCAGCAGTCAACACTGGGAGAACCACTCTGGGTACGACACCATATATTTT.

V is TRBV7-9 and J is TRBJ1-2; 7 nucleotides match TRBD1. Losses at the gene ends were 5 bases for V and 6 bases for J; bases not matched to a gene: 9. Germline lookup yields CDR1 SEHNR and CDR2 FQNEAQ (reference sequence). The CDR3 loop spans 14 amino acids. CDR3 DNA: TGTGCCAGCAGCAGAGTAGGGGGCAATGATGGCTACACCTTC. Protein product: CASSRVGGNDGYTF. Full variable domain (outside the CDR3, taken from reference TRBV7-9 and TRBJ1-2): DTGVSQNPRHKITKRGQNVTFRCDPISEHNRLYWYRQTLGQGPEFLTYFQNEAQLEKSRLLSDRFSAERPKGSFSTLEIQRTEQGDSAMYLCASSRVGGNDGYTFGSGTRLTVV.

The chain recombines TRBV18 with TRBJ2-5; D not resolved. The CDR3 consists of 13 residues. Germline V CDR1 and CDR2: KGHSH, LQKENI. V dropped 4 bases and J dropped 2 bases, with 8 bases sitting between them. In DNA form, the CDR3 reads TGTGCCAGCTCACTGCTATCACAAGAGACCCAGTACTTC. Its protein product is CASSLLSQETQYF.

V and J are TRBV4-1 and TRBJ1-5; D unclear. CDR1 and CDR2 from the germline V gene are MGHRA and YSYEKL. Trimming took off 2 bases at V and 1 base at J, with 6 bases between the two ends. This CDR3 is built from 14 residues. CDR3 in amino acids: CASSQIPSNQPQHF. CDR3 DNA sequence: TGCGCCAGCAGCCAAATCCCAAGCAATCAGCCCCAGCATTTT.

CDR3 in amino acids: CASSPPGQSSYEQYF. In DNA, the CDR3 is TGTGCCAGCTCACCACCGGGACAGAGCTCCTACGAGCAGTACTTC. This rearrangement joins TRBV18 to TRBJ2-7, with 7 positions matching TRBD1. The length of the CDR3 is 15 residues. With 0 bases clipped from V and 0 bases from J, the junction kept 2 bases outside the gene matches. CDR1 and CDR2 from the germline V gene are KGHSH and LQKENI.

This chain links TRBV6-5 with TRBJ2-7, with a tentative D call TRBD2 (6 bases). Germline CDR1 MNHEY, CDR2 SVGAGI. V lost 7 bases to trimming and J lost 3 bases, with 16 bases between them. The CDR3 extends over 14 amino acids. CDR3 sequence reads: CASKLNRRDYEQYF. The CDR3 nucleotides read TGTGCCAGCAAACTTAACAGGCGGGACTACGAGCAGTACTTC.

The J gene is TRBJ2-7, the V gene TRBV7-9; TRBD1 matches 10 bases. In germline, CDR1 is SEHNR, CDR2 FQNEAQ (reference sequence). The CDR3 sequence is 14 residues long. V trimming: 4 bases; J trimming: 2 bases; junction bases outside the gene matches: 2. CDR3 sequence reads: CASSSDRGPYEQYF. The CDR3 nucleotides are TGTGCCAGCAGCTCAGACAGGGGGCCCTACGAGCAGTACTTC.

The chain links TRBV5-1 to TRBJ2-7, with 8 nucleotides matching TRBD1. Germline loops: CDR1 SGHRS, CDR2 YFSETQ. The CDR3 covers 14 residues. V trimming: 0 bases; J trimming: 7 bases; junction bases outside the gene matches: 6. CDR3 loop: CASSLVIGTGEQYF. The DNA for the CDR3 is TGCGCCAGCAGCTTGGTTATCGGGACAGGAGAGCAGTACTTC. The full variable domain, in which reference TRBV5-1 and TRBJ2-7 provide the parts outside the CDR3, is KAGVTQTPRYLIKTRGQQVTLSCSPISGHRSVSWYQQTPGQGLQFLFEYFSETQRNKGNFPGRFSGRQFSNSRSEMNVSTLELGDSALYLCASSLVIGTGEQYFGPGTRLTVT.

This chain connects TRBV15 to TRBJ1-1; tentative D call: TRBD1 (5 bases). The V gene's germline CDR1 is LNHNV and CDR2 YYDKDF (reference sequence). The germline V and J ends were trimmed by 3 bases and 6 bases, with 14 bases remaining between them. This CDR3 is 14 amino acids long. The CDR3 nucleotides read TGTGCCACCAGCAGGGGGGGAATCGTAGCTGAAGCTTTCTTT. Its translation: CATSRGGIVAEAFF.

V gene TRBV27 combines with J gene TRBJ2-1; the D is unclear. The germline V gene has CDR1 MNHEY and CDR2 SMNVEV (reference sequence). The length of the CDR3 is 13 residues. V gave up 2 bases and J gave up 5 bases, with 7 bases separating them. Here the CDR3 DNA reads TGTGCCAGCAGTTTAAACATAAACAATGAGCAGTTCTTC. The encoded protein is CASSLNINNEQFF.

The CDR3, as DNA: TGTGCCAGCAGTGCCTCCCGGCTAGCGGGAGATACGCAGTATTTT. This translates into CASSASRLAGDTQYF. The gene calls are TRBV25-1 and TRBJ2-3; 8 bases match TRBD2. This CDR3 is 15 amino acids long. Losses at the gene ends were 4 bases for V and 5 bases for J; bases not matched to a gene: 8. The germline CDR1 and CDR2 sequences are MGHDK and SYGVNS.

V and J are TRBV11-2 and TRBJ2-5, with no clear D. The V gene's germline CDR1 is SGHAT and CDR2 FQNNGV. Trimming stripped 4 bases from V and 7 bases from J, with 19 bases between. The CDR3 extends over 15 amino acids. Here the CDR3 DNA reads TGTGCCAGCAGCTCCTCCAGTCAGGTCGTGGGGACCCAGTACTTC. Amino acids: CASSSSSQVVGTQYF.

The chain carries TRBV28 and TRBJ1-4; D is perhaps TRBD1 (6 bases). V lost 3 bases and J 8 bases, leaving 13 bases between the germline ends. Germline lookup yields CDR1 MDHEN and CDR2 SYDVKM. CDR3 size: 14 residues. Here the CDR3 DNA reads TGTGCCAGCAGTTTCAGGCAGGGGAACGAAAAACTGTTTTTT. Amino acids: CASSFRQGNEKLFF.

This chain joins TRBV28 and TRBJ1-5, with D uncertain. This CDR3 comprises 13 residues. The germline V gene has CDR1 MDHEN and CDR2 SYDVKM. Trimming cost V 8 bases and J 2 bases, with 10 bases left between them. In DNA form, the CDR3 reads TGTGCCAGCCAGACCGGGGGCAATCAGCCCCAGCATTTT. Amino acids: CASQTGGNQPQHF.

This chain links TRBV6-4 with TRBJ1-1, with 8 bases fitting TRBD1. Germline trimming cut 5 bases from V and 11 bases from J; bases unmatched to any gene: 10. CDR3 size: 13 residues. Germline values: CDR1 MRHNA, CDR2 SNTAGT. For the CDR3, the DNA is TGTGCCAGCAGTCCTACACCAGGGGGCTCTGCTTTCTTT. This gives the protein CASSPTPGGSAFF.

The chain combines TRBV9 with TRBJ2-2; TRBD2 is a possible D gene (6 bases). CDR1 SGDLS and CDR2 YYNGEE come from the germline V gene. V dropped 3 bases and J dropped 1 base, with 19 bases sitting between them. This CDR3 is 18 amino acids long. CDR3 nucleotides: TGTGCCAGCAGCGATAGGAGGGGTCAGGACCGGAACACCGGGGAGCTGTTTTTT. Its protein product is CASSDRRGQDRNTGELFF.

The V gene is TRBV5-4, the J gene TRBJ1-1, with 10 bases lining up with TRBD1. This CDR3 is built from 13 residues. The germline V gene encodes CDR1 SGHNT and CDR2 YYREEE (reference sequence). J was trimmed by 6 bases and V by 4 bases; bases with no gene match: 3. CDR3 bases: TGTGCCAGCAGCCCCGGGACAGGGGCTGAAGCTTTCTTT. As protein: CASSPGTGAEAFF.

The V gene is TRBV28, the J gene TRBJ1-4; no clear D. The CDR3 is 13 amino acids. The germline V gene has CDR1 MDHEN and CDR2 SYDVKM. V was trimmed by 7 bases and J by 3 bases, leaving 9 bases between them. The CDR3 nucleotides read TGTGCCAGCACTATGTCCCCTAATGAAAAACTGTTTTTT. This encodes CASTMSPNEKLFF.

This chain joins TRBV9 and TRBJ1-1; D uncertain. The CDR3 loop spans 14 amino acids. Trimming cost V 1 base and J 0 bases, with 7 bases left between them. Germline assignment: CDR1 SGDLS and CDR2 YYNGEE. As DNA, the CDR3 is TGTGCCAGCAGCGTAAGGCAGATGAACACTGAAGCTTTCTTT. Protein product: CASSVRQMNTEAFF. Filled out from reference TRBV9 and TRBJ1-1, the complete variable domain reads DSGVTQTPKHLITATGQRVTLRCSPRSGDLSVYWYQQSLDQGLQFLIQYYNGEERAKGNILERFSAQQFPDLHSELNLSSLELGDSALYFCASSVRQMNTEAFFGQGTRLTVV.

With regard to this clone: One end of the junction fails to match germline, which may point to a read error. The CDR3 protein is CSAGTTSSYGQYF. In DNA form, the CDR3 reads TGCAGCGCGGGGACAACGAGCTCCTACGGGCAGTACTTC. The rearrangement links TRBV29-1 to TRBJ2-7; D may be TRBD1 (6 bases). CDR1 is SQVTM, CDR2 ANQGSEA, per germline. The CDR3 runs to 13 residues.

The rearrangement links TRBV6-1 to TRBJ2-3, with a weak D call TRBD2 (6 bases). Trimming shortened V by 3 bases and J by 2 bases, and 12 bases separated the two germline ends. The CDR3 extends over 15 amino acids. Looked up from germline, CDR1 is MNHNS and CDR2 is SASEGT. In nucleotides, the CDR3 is TGTGCCAGCAGTGATCTTAGCGGAGACACAGATACGCAGTATTTT. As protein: CASSDLSGDTDTQYF.

The CDR3 sequence is CASSLVALRETQYF. The CDR3 DNA sequence: TGTGCCAGCAGCTTAGTCGCCCTTCGGGAGACCCAGTACTTC. The gene calls are TRBV7-6 and TRBJ2-5; D ambiguous. The CDR3 runs 14 residues. V lost 1 base to trimming and J lost 5 bases, with 11 bases between them. Germline V lookup: CDR1 SGHVS, CDR2 FNYEAQ.

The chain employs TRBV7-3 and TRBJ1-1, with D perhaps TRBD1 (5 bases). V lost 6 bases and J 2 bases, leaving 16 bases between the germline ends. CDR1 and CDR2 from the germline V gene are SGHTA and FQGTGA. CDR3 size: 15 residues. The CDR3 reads CASSLLGTPNTEAFF. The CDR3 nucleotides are TGTGCCAGCAGTCTCTTGGGGACCCCTAACACTGAAGCTTTCTTT.

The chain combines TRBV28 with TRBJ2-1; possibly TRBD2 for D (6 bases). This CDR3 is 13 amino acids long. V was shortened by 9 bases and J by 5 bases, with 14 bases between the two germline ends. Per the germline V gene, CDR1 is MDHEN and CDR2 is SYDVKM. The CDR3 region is CASNGGSDNEQFF. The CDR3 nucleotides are TGTGCCAGTAATGGGGGGTCTGACAATGAGCAGTTCTTC.